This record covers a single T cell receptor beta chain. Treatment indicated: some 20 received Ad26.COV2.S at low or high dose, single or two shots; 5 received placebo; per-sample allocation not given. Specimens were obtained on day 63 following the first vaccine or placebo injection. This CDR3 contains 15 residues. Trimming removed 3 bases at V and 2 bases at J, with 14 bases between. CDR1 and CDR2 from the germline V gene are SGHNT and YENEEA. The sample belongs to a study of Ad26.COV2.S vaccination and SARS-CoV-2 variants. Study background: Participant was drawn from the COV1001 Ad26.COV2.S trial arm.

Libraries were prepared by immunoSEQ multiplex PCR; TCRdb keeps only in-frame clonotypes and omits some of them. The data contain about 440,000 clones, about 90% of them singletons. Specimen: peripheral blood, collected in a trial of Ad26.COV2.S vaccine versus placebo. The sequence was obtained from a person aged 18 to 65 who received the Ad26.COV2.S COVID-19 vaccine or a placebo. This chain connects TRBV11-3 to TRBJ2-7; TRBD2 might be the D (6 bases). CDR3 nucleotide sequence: TGTGCCAGCAGCTTCCCACCGCGGGGCCCCTACGAGCAGTACTTC. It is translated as CASSFPPRGPYEQYF.